This TCR beta chain was recovered during a study of blood T cell repertoires in COVID-19. Sequencing used immunoSEQ multiplex PCR; TCRdb keeps in-frame clones, though not all of them. This table has over 200,000 clones, 89% appearing once. J gave up 4 bases and V 2 bases, and 7 bases lay outside the gene matches. The CDR3 length is 16 residues. Germline V CDR1 and CDR2: SGHTA, FQGNSA. This clone appeared a single time. This TCR was recovered from a man in his 60s who had recovered from COVID-19. The sequenced material came from peripheral blood. The chain employs TRBV7-2 and TRBJ2-3, with 9 positions matching TRBD2. CDR3 DNA sequence: TGTGCCAGCAGCTTATGGGGACTAGCAGGGTCAGATACGCAGTATTTT. As protein: CASSLWGLAGSDTQYF.